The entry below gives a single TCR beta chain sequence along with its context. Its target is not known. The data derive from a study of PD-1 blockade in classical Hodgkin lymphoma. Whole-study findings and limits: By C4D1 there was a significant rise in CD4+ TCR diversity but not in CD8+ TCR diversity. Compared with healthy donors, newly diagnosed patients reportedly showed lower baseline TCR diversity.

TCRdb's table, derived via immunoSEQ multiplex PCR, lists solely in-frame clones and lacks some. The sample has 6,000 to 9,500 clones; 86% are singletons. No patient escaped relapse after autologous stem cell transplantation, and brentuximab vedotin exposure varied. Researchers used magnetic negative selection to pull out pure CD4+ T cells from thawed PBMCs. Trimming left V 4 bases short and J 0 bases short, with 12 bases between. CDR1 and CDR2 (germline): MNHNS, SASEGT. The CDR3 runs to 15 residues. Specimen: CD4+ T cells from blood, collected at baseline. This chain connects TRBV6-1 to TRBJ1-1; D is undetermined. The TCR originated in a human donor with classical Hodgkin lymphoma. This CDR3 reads CASSARRILNTEAFF. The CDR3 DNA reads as TGTGCCAGCAGTGCCCGACGGATTCTGAACACTGAAGCTTTCTTT.